This T cell receptor (beta chain) comes out of a study of T cells in Graves' hyperthyroidism and ophthalmopathy. The investigators amplified TCR beta CDR3 regions from RNA transcripts. The HTBI primer set was used in a first-round RT-PCR of the TCR CDR3. A single record per CDR3 protein comes from TCRdb applying MiXCR to the multiplex PCR reads. The table has roughly 740,000 distinct CDR3 sequences, approximately 16% seen once; the top ten hold approximately 8.4%. This clonotype was observed many times. Antigen specificity is unknown. Study-wide points: Researchers found most expanded thyroid clonotypes above 0.001 in blood as well. Ophthalmopathy and stable hyperthyroidism were separated by a 13 V-J model.

This CDR3 contains 13 residues. CDR1 is SNHLY and CDR2 is FYNNEI in the germline V gene. With 6 bases removed from V and 5 bases from J, the gap between germline ends came to 10 bases. The specimen was blood. The receptor's source is a young man with Graves' hyperthyroidism. V is TRBV2 and J is TRBJ2-2; no clear D gene. As DNA, the CDR3 is TGTGCCAGCAGATTGAGCGAAACCGGGGAGCTGTTTTTT. Its translation: CASRLSETGELFF.